This T cell receptor (beta chain) was identified during a study of T cell repertoires in cytomegalovirus infection. This clonotype appeared once. Each CDR3 protein is one row after TCRdb ran MiXCR on the reads. Altogether roughly 640,000 distinct CDR3 sequences are present, approximately 24% being singletons, with the ten largest covering less than 9.5%. There are 15 residues in the CDR3. V shed 3 bases and J 7 bases; nucleotides not matched to a gene: 6. The germline gives CDR1 SGDLS, CDR2 YYNGEE. The chain uses TRBV9 and TRBJ2-1; 11 nucleotides agree with TRBD1. The TCR comes from a human donor in good health (CMV status not recorded). Some clones in this sample may be carry-over from other donors' samples. The material sequenced was CD8+ T cells from PBMCs. The CDR3: CASSGRTGGGNEQFF. In DNA form, the CDR3 reads TGTGCCAGCAGCGGACGGACAGGGGGCGGGAATGAGCAGTTCTTC. The whole variable domain, filled in from reference TRBV9 and TRBJ2-1, reads DSGVTQTPKHLITATGQRVTLRCSPRSGDLSVYWYQQSLDQGLQFLIQYYNGEERAKGNILERFSAQQFPDLHSELNLSSLELGDSALYFCASSGRTGGGNEQFFGPGTRLTVL.